Described below is a single TCR beta chain sequence and its context. The antigen this receptor binds is unknown. The record has no base qualities; no much larger clone is one base away. For this chain, trimming is 4 bases at the V end and 5 bases at the J end, and the number of junction bases without a gene match is 6. From its cysteine to its phenylalanine, the CDR3 spans 13 amino acids. The DNA shown is the 39-base CDR3, in frame from base 1. The germline V gene gives CDR1 as SGDLS and CDR2 as YYNGEE. The data belong to a study of T cells and copy number aberrations in small-cell lung cancer (dated by TCRdb to about 2021). About the investigation overall: TCR repertoire sequencing was paired with whole-exome sequencing of the same tumor regions to relate T cell metrics to mutations and copy number aberrations. Tumor TCR data existed for around 17 patients, while about 13 patients had TCR data covering both tumor and normal tissue. Broad study findings and their caveats: The study was limited by a small sample size because surgical resection is uncommon in small-cell lung cancer, and validation of the findings is required. All specimens consisted of formalin-fixed paraffin-embedded tissue, which is known to introduce sequencing artifacts. Tumors had lower T-cell density, richness and clonality than adjacent lung tissue, but the difference in density was not significant.

The donors were limited-stage small-cell lung cancer patients who had surgical resection in Hangzhou, China, between the late 2000s and the early 2020s. All donors were treated with upfront surgery without preoperative chemotherapy or radiotherapy, and immunotherapy was not given to any donor before or after surgery. In the sequenced cohort of about 18 patients, every patient was either a smoker or a heavy second-hand smoker. Adjacent normal lung was collected at least 2 cm from the tumor margin and was morphologically confirmed by two pathologists to be free of malignant cells. The study used multi-region TCR-beta sequencing of resected limited-stage small-cell lung cancers together with tumor-adjacent lung tissue to characterize T cell repertoire heterogeneity. The AllPrep DNA/RNA FFPE Kit (Qiagen) was used to extract genomic DNA from FFPE tissue. The immunoSEQ hsTCRB Kit was used with multiplexed V- and J-gene primers to amplify TCR-beta CDR3 regions from genomic DNA. Unique DNA barcodes were added in a second PCR, and the samples were pooled together with one negative control and one positive control. The pooled TCR-beta libraries were sequenced using a 150-cycle paired-end protocol on an Illumina MiSeq. The paper's processing steps were these. Adaptive Biotechnologies processed the raw sequencing data into a report containing normalized, annotated TCR-beta repertoires. T-cell density was computed as TCR-beta templates normalized to usable DNA, which was estimated by amplifying housekeeping genes. Richness was the count of unique rearrangements, and clonality was defined as 1 minus Pielou's evenness. TCRdb stores this immuneACCESS table with in-frame sequences only. Part of the clones is absent; in the studies checked, under half of the shortfall reflects unresolved V genes, and no reason is known for the rest. The V and J calls and clone size were taken over from that table, and D and trimming were inferred from the DNA. This sample gives some 2,200 clones in total; 70% to 85% of them show up just once. The ten largest account for around 5.2% of the sample.

In this chain, TRBV9 is recombined with TRBJ2-7, with TRBD2 matching 7 junction bases. This sequence was found in a man over 45 with small cell lung cancer. Sequenced: normal tissue next to the tumor. The DNA sequence is given as TGTGCCAGCAGCCACGGTGCGGGGGACGAGCAGTACTTC. It translates to CASSHGAGDEQYF.